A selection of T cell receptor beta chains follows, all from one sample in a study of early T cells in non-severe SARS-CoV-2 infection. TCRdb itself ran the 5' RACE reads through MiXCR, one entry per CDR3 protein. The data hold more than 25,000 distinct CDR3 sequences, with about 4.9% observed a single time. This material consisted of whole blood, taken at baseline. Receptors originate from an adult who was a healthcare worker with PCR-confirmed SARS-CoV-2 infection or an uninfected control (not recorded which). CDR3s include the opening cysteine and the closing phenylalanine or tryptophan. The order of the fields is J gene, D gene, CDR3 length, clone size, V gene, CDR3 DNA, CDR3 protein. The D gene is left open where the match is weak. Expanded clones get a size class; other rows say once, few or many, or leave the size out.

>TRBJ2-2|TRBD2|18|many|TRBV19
TGTGCCAGTAGTAAGGCGCTAGCGGGTCCCGCGAACACCGGGGAGCTGTTTTTT
CASSKALAGPANTGELFF
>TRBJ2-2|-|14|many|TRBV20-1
TGCAGTGCTAGGAGGGGACAGAACACCGGGGAGCTGTTTTTT
CSARRGQNTGELFF
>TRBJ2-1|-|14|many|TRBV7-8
TGTGCCAGCAGCTTATTGCAGGTAGAGGATGAGCAGTTCTTC
CASSLLQVEDEQFF
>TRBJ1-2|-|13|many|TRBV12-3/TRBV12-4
TGTGCCAGCAGTTCCACGACGGACTATGGCTACACCTTC
CASSSTTDYGYTF
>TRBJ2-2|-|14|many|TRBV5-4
TGTGCCAGCAGAAAGGACGGTAACACCGGGGAGCTGTTTTTT
CASRKDGNTGELFF
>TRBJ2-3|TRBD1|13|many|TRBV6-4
TGTGCCAGCAGTACAGGGGGCGAAGATACGCAGTATTTT
CASSTGGEDTQYF
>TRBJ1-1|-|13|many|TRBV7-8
TGTGCCAGCAGTCAAGGACCGCCCATGGGAGCTTTCTTT
CASSQGPPMGAFF
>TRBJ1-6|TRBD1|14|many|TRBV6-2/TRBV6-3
TGTGCCAGCAGGCCGACAGGGGGCAATTCACCCCTCCACTTT
CASRPTGGNSPLHF
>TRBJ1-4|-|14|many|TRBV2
TGTGCCAGCAGCCCGACAGGTGCTAATGAAAAACTGTTTTTT
CASSPTGANEKLFF
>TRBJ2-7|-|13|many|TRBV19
TGTGCCAGTAGTCTCGGACAGACCTACGAGCAGTACTTC
CASSLGQTYEQYF
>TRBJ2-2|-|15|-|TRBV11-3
TGTGCCAGCAGCTCAGCCAGGAGTCCAACCGGGGAGCTGTTTTTT
CASSSARSPTGELFF
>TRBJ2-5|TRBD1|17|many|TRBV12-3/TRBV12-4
TGTGCCAGCAGTCCCGGGACAGGGGTCGCAATCGGAGAGACCCAGTACTTC
CASSPGTGVAIGETQYF
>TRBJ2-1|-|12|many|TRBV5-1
TGCGCCAGCAGCTTGGCCGGGAATGAGCAGTTCTTC
CASSLAGNEQFF
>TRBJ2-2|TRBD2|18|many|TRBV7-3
TGTGCCAGCAGCTTACGAGGGACTAGCGGGGCGGGGACCGGGGAGCTGTTTTTT
CASSLRGTSGAGTGELFF
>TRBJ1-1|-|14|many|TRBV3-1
TGTGCCAGCAGCCGCGGCGAAGGGGTAGTTGAAGCTTTCTTT
CASSRGEGVVEAFF
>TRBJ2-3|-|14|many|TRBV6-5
TGTGCCAGCAGTTACGGTGTAAGAACAGATACGCAGTATTTT
CASSYGVRTDTQYF
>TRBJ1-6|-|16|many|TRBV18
TGTGCCAGCTCACCACAGGGGAGCTCCTATAATTCACCCCTCCACTTT
CASSPQGSSYNSPLHF
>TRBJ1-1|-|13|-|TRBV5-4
TGTGCCAGCAGCTCCATATTAGCTCCTGAAGCTTTCTTT
CASSSILAPEAFF
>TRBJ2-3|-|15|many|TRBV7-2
TGTGCCAGCAGCTTGAGGGGGTACCCCACAGATACGCAGTATTTT
CASSLRGYPTDTQYF
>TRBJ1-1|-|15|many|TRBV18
TGTGCCAGCTCACCCCCGAAGGGACGGAACACTGAAGCTTTCTTT
CASSPPKGRNTEAFF
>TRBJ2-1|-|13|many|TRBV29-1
TGCAGCGCCGGGGAAGGGGACTACAATGAGCAGTTCTTC
CSAGEGDYNEQFF
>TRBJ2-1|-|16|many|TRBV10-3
TGTGCCATCAGTGAGAGTAGGGGGGGCGGATACAATGAGCAGTTCTTC
CAISESRGGGYNEQFF